Described below is a single TCR beta chain sequence and its context. No antigen is known for it. From germline, CDR1 is SGHRS and CDR2 YFSETQ. V lost 0 bases and J lost 0; bases outside the gene matches: 4. CDR3 length equals 17 residues. Here immunoSEQ multiplex PCR was the method, and the copy in TCRdb shows in-frame clones only, minus some. Of fewer than 70,000 clones in the sample, more than 85% were seen once. The data originate from a study of OX40 agonist ivuxolimab in advanced cancers. Study context: Every 2 weeks, ivuxolimab was infused into the patients intravenously at between 0.01 and 10 mg/kg. Three partial responders included one hepatocellular carcinoma patient and two cutaneous melanoma patients.

Blood was sampled at baseline, cycle 4 day 1, and cycle 7 day 1. Study observations and caveats: Circulating CD4+ and CD8+ T cells showed clonal expansion by week 6 at 0.1 to 3.0 mg/kg.

The genes are TRBV5-1 and TRBJ1-5, with 9 bases lining up with TRBD1. This specimen was CD4+ or CD8+ T cells sorted from blood, taken in a trial of the OX40 agonist ivuxolimab. The sequence was obtained from an adult with an advanced solid tumor such as melanoma, head and neck, liver or kidney cancer. The CDR3 DNA reads as TGCGCCAGCAGCTTGGGCGGGGACAGGGATAGCAATCAGCCCCAGCATTTT. Its translation is CASSLGGDRDSNQPQHF.